This paragraph covers one TCR beta chain sequence. The antigen is not known. Via MiXCR, TCRdb re-called the 5' RACE reads, giving one row per CDR3 protein. This sample has around 62,000 distinct CDR3 sequences, with 25% to 30% found just once. CDR1 is MNHEY, CDR2 SVGEGT, per germline. CDR3 size: 16 residues. V was clipped by 9 bases and J by 2 bases; unmatched bases: 14. The data stem from a study of T-cell memory formation after mild COVID-19. Findings of the study overall: Of the contracting clones, CD4+ ones lay mainly in CM and EM, and CD8+ ones in EMRA. Later expanders leaned CD4+, whereas day 15 to 85 contracting clones were balanced CD4/CD8. Some SARS-CoV-2-responding clones were already detected in memory before infection. For second-wave clones that peaked at day 37, SARS-CoV-2 specificity went unverified.

Material: PBMCs or a T cell subset sorted from them (not recorded which). This sequence joins TRBV6-2 or TRBV6-3 and TRBJ2-3, with 7 bases identical to TRBD2. The clonotype comes from a man aged 18 to 29 who had mild COVID-19 (a few samples of this study predate the infection). Cell type and time point are not known. CDR3 in DNA: TGTGCCAGACAGCATTCAGCGGGGAGCCCCACAGATACGCAGTATTTT. Protein product: CARQHSAGSPTDTQYF.